Here is one TCR beta chain with its context. Unique molecular identifiers tagged the TCRbeta library. TCRdb analysed the PCR reads with MiXCR anew, one entry per CDR3 protein. This sample has about 540,000 distinct CDR3 sequences, with around 17% found just once. This entry comes from a study of T-cell reconstitution after alpha-beta-depleted transplantation in children. Germline-derived CDR1 and CDR2 are SEHNR and FQNEAQ (reference sequence). V was pared by 6 bases and J by 2 bases, with 16 bases between. The CDR3 runs to 15 residues. This TCR was sampled from a human donor who donated a stem cell graft to a child with acute lymphoblastic leukemia. The sample consisted of PBMCs from the stem cell graft donor, taken from the stem cell graft. The chain is built from TRBV7-9 and TRBJ1-2, with no clear D. The chain's CDR3 is CASSGRSDFNYGYTF. As DNA, the CDR3 is TGTGCCAGCAGTGGGAGATCCGATTTCAACTATGGCTACACCTTC.